This T cell receptor beta chain emerged from a study of PD-1 blockade in classical Hodgkin lymphoma. Study-level findings and limits: It was reported that newly diagnosed patients had less baseline TCR diversity than healthy donors.

Assay used: immunoSEQ multiplex PCR; TCRdb lists only in-frame clones, some missing. The data contain about 36,000 clones, around 89% of them singletons. Of note for this clone: The antigen is undetermined.

The time point: newly diagnosed, previously untreated cHL patient sample. Researchers used magnetic negative selection to pull out pure CD4+ T cells from thawed PBMCs. It was PBMCs in newly diagnosed, untreated classical Hodgkin lymphoma that served as comparison. The clonotype comes from a human donor with classical Hodgkin lymphoma. Sequenced material: CD4+ T cells from blood.

The CDR3 loop is CASSLKLAKNIQYF. Written as DNA, the CDR3 is TGTGCCAGCAGTTTGAAGTTAGCCAAAAACATTCAGTACTTC. The genes are TRBV28 and TRBJ2-4, with D unresolved. The CDR3 sequence is 14 residues long. Germline CDR1 is MDHEN and CDR2 is SYDVKM. Trimming removed 3 bases from V and 0 bases from J, with 6 bases in between.